Below, 27 T cell receptor beta chains from the same sample are listed, as sequenced in a study of T-cell reconstitution after alpha-beta-depleted transplantation in children. Unique molecular identifiers were used to barcode this TCRbeta library. TCRdb itself ran the PCR reads through MiXCR, one entry per CDR3 protein. The table lists 400,000 to 500,000 distinct CDR3 sequences, 9.5% to 13% of them singletons. The material was PBMCs from the stem cell graft donor, obtained from the stem cell graft. All receptors derive from a human donor who donated a stem cell graft to a child with acute myeloid leukemia.

The chain couples TRBV5-1 to TRBJ2-7; no clear D. V was cut by 4 bases and J by 1 base, with 6 bases left in between. CDR1 is SGHRS and CDR2 is YFSETQ in the germline V gene. The CDR3 is 12 residues long. In DNA form, the CDR3 reads TGCGCCAGCAGCCTGCATTCCTACGAGCAGTACTTC. This translates into CASSLHSYEQYF.

The chain uses TRBV10-3 and TRBJ2-2; D uncertain. Germline values: CDR1 ENHRY, CDR2 SYGVKD. The V end lost 0 bases, the J end lost 6 bases, and 8 bases lay between the germline ends. This CDR3 has 14 residues. CDR3 nucleotides: TGTGCCATCAGTGAGTCGAGTTCGCCCGGGGAGCTGTTTTTT. Protein: CAISESSSPGELFF.

This clonotype was counted a few times. The chain employs TRBV29-1 and TRBJ2-6, with 7 bases matching TRBD2. Trimming took 4 bases from V and 0 from J; bases not matched to a gene: 3. This CDR3 comprises 15 residues. The V gene's germline CDR1 is SQVTM and CDR2 ANQGSEA. In DNA form, the CDR3 reads TGCAGCGTTGTTAGCGGGTACTCTGGGGCCAACGTCCTGACTTTC. This gives the protein CSVVSGYSGANVLTF.

CDR3 nucleotides: TGTGCTAGTGGTTGGGATTGGGGTGAAGCTTTCTTT. It translates to CASGWDWGEAFF. The chain recombines TRBV12-5 with TRBJ1-1; D is unresolved. The germline CDR1 and CDR2 sequences are LGHNT and FRNRAP. CDR3 size: 12 residues. V dropped 4 bases and J dropped 7 bases, with 10 bases sitting between them.

The CDR3 DNA sequence: TGTGCCAGCTCCTTCGGGGGAAGGGCTGAAGCTTTCTTT. Translation: CASSFGGRAEAFF. This chain links TRBV12-3 or TRBV12-4 with TRBJ1-1; a weak D match, TRBD1 (5 bases). The CDR3 covers 13 residues. The V gene lost 8 bases and the J gene lost 6 bases, with 16 bases spanning the gap.

This clonotype has just a few counts. V is TRBV5-4 and J is TRBJ1-3; no clear D. The CDR3 length is 15 residues. V was cut by 2 bases and J by 0 bases, with 9 bases left in between. Germline CDR1 and CDR2: SGHNT and YYREEE (reference sequence). CDR3 residues: CASSLRASSGNTIYF. For the CDR3, the DNA is TGTGCCAGCAGCTTAAGGGCGAGCTCTGGAAACACCATATATTTT.

This clonotype was counted many times. V gene TRBV5-5 combines with J gene TRBJ2-6; tentatively, D is TRBD1 (5 bases). Germline values: CDR1 SGHKS, CDR2 YYEKEE (reference sequence). CDR3 length equals 18 residues. Trimming shortened V by 4 bases and J by 4 bases, and 21 bases separated the two germline ends. Here the CDR3 reads CASSPGSSIHPGANVLTF. For the CDR3, the DNA is TGTGCCAGCAGCCCAGGGTCTTCGATTCATCCCGGGGCCAACGTCCTGACTTTC.

This clonotype was found once. The gene calls are TRBV23-1 and TRBJ2-7; a possible D gene is TRBD2 (6 bases). TRBV23-1 is known as an ORF, though its function is uncertain. V was clipped by 9 bases and J by 3 bases, with 18 bases between them. The length of the CDR3 is 14 residues. The chain's CDR3 is CARRGLYMVYEQYV. CDR3 nucleotide sequence: TGCGCCAGAAGGGGACTCTATATGGTCTACGAGCAGTACGTC.

This clonotype appeared many times. The chain recombines TRBV5-1 with TRBJ2-7, with 10 bases that match TRBD2. The ends lost 5 bases at V and 0 bases at J; junction bases unmatched: 11. CDR1 and CDR2 (germline): SGHRS, YFSETQ. The CDR3 loop spans 17 amino acids. CDR3 in amino acids: CASRAGGPSGSSYEQYF. The CDR3 DNA reads TGCGCCAGCAGGGCCGGCGGTCCTAGCGGGAGCTCCTACGAGCAGTACTTC.

This clonotype has a handful of counts. The chain couples TRBV11-2 to TRBJ2-5; 10 bases are shared with TRBD2. CDR3 size: 16 residues. Trimming cost V 1 base and J 4 bases; bases outside gene matches: 6. Germline lookup yields CDR1 SGHAT and CDR2 FQNNGV. The CDR3 bases are TGTGCCAGCAGCTTAGGACTAGCGGGCCTCCTAGAGACCCAGTACTTC. It encodes CASSLGLAGLLETQYF.

This clonotype was detected a few times. The J gene is TRBJ1-1, the V gene TRBV6-2 or TRBV6-3, with 8 nucleotides matching TRBD1. With V trimmed by 6 bases and J by 6 bases, 12 bases remained unmatched. CDR3 length equals 15 residues. The germline gives CDR1 MNHEY, CDR2 SVGEGT. The chain's CDR3 is CASRQTGQGSPEAFF. The CDR3 bases are TGTGCCAGCAGACAAACTGGACAGGGATCCCCTGAAGCTTTCTTT.

The table lists this clonotype with a few counts. This rearrangement joins TRBV15 to TRBJ2-7; D assignment may be TRBD1 or TRBD2 (5 bases each). The CDR3 loop spans 13 amino acids. V lost 0 bases, J lost 10 bases, and 13 bases lay in between. Germline V CDR1 and CDR2: LNHNV, YYDKDF (reference sequence). Written as DNA, the CDR3 is TGTGCCACCAGCAGAGAGCCTGGATGGGACCAGTACTTC. Its protein is CATSREPGWDQYF.

The chain uses TRBV6-2 or TRBV6-3 and TRBJ2-2, with TRBD2 as a possible D gene (5 bases). V lost 7 bases to trimming and J lost 0 bases, with 9 bases between them. CDR1 and CDR2 (germline): MNHEY, SVGEGT. The CDR3 is made up of 14 amino acids. CDR3 sequence reads: CASTRVPNTGELFF. CDR3 bases: TGTGCCAGCACGCGGGTCCCGAACACCGGGGAGCTGTTTTTT.

The rearrangement joins TRBV20-1 to TRBJ1-1; D is perhaps TRBD1 (6 bases). The V gene lost 0 bases and the J gene lost 1 base, with 12 bases spanning the gap. Germline V lookup: CDR1 DFQATT, CDR2 SNEGSKA (reference sequence). The CDR3 sequence is 15 residues long. Here the CDR3 DNA reads TGCAGTGCTAGAGATTGGCAGGGGAGGAACACTGAAGCTTTCTTT. Its protein product is CSARDWQGRNTEAFF.

This clonotype has a handful of counts. The chain carries TRBV29-1 and TRBJ2-1; 10 nucleotides line up with TRBD2. This CDR3 comprises 13 residues. V was clipped by 4 bases and J by 7 bases; unmatched bases: 4. The germline CDR1 and CDR2 sequences are SQVTM and ANQGSEA. The CDR3: CSVGVGLANEQFF. The CDR3 DNA follows: TGCAGCGTTGGAGTGGGACTAGCGAATGAGCAGTTCTTC.

The chain uses TRBV15 and TRBJ2-1; TRBD2 aligns across 10 bases. The CDR3 spans 17 residues. V was clipped by 1 base and J by 8 bases; unmatched bases: 11. Germline lookup yields CDR1 LNHNV and CDR2 YYDKDF (reference sequence). CDR3 in amino acids: CATSRGPAGGPGHEQFF. The CDR3, as DNA: TGTGCCACCAGCAGAGGGCCAGCGGGAGGGCCAGGGCATGAGCAGTTCTTC.

The rearrangement links TRBV18 to TRBJ2-1, with 9 bases aligning to TRBD2. Germline CDR1 reads KGHSH; CDR2 reads LQKENI. V lost 0 bases and J lost 4; bases outside the gene matches: 4. The CDR3 spans 16 residues. DNA of the CDR3: TGTGCCAGCTCACCACCGGCGGGGGGGCTATACAATGAGCAGTTCTTC. It codes for CASSPPAGGLYNEQFF.

This chain links TRBV15 with TRBJ2-3; D tentatively reads TRBD1 or TRBD2 (5 bases each). V was clipped by 1 base and J by 2 bases, with 7 bases between them. The germline V gene encodes CDR1 LNHNV and CDR2 YYDKDF (reference sequence). The CDR3 covers 14 residues. CDR3 amino acids: CATSRGGDTDTQYF. CDR3 nucleotides: TGTGCCACCAGCAGAGGAGGGGACACAGATACGCAGTATTTT.

The gene calls are TRBV5-1 and TRBJ1-1; 8 positions agree with TRBD1. There are 14 residues in the CDR3. J was trimmed by 1 base and V by 4 bases; bases with no gene match: 3. Germline V gene sequence: CDR1 SGHRS, CDR2 YFSETQ. The CDR3 loop reads CASSRQGTNTEAFF. The CDR3 coding sequence is TGCGCCAGCAGCAGACAGGGGACGAACACTGAAGCTTTCTTT.

This clonotype came up a few times. This chain uses TRBV7-2 with TRBJ1-2, with 9 bases that match TRBD1. Germline CDR1 and CDR2: SGHTA and FQGNSA. With 4 bases clipped from V and 7 bases from J, the junction kept 7 bases outside the gene matches. The CDR3 length is 14 residues. The CDR3 DNA follows: TGTGCCAGCAGCTCGACAGGGGGAGGTTCTGGCTACACCTTC. This codes for CASSSTGGGSGYTF.

This clonotype was recorded at least ten times. The V call is TRBV7-2, the J call TRBJ1-2; 10 positions match TRBD1. V dropped 1 base and J dropped 5; count of bases not matched to a gene: 10. The V gene's germline CDR1 is SGHTA and CDR2 FQGNSA. The CDR3 covers 17 residues. As DNA, the CDR3 is TGTGCCAGCAGCTTAGTTGGATCCGGGACAGGGGAATATGGCTACACCTTC. Translation: CASSLVGSGTGEYGYTF.

This clonotype was observed a few times. J is TRBJ1-6 and V is TRBV7-2; D is ambiguous. Germline assignment: CDR1 SGHTA and CDR2 FQGNSA. CDR3 length: 13 residues. Trimming cost V 5 bases and J 9 bases, with 11 bases left between them. The CDR3 sequence: CASSLPSGSPLHF. The CDR3, as DNA: TGTGCCAGCAGCCTCCCGTCCGGTTCACCCCTCCACTTT.

This clonotype was observed a handful of times. The chain carries TRBV9 and TRBJ2-5, with 8 bases matching TRBD2. Germline lookup yields CDR1 SGDLS and CDR2 YYNGEE. CDR3 length: 16 amino acids. Trimming took 2 bases from V and 2 from J; bases not matched to a gene: 8. The CDR3 spells CASSVFAGGGQETQYF. CDR3 DNA sequence: TGTGCCAGCAGCGTCTTTGCGGGAGGAGGGCAAGAGACCCAGTACTTC.

This clonotype was observed a few times. The rearrangement joins TRBV5-1 to TRBJ2-7; 9 bases line up with TRBD1. V lost 4 bases and J lost 0; bases outside the gene matches: 5. The CDR3 extends over 15 amino acids. CDR1 and CDR2 from the germline V gene are SGHRS and YFSETQ. The CDR3 protein is CASSERTGVSYEQYF. The CDR3 DNA reads TGCGCCAGCAGCGAACGGACAGGGGTCTCCTACGAGCAGTACTTC.

This clonotype was counted between two and nine times. This chain uses TRBV5-1 with TRBJ2-1; 13 bases are shared with TRBD2. The CDR3 totals 15 residues. Germline lookup yields CDR1 SGHRS and CDR2 YFSETQ. Trimming removed 4 bases from V and 10 bases from J; junction bases left unmatched: 8. The CDR3 reads CASSPGGTSGMEQFF. CDR3 in DNA: TGCGCCAGCAGCCCCGGGGGGACTAGCGGGATGGAGCAGTTCTTC.

The chain recombines TRBV18 with TRBJ2-1; 8 bases fit TRBD2. In germline, CDR1 is KGHSH, CDR2 LQKENI. V shed 2 bases, J shed 7 bases, and the junction held 7 bases outside the gene matches. The CDR3 runs 15 residues. The CDR3 reads CASSPVGLGTNEQFF. As DNA, the CDR3 is TGTGCCAGCTCACCAGTGGGACTAGGGACTAATGAGCAGTTCTTC.

The table lists this clonotype with a few counts. The chain carries TRBV20-1 and TRBJ2-3; 8 positions agree with TRBD2. The CDR3 is 18 residues long. The trim removed 2 bases at V and 2 bases at J, leaving 15 bases unmatched. In germline, CDR1 is DFQATT, CDR2 SNEGSKA (reference sequence). CDR3 sequence: CSARRMAGRGANTDTQYF. The DNA for the CDR3 is TGCAGTGCTAGACGGATGGCCGGGCGGGGGGCCAACACAGATACGCAGTATTTT.